This paragraph covers one T cell receptor beta chain sequence. The data belong to a study of blood T cell repertoires in COVID-19. On the study more broadly: From T cells, B-cell-depleted T cells, or PBMCs came the material, which was cDNA or gDNA.

TCRdb's table, derived via immunoSEQ multiplex PCR, lists solely in-frame clones and lacks some. The sample lists 150,000 to 200,000 clones; more than 80% were seen once. CDR1 is SEHNR and CDR2 is FQNEAQ in the germline V gene (reference sequence). The CDR3 loop spans 15 amino acids. The V and J ends lost 2 bases and 2 bases, in that order; junction bases with no gene match: 4. The source material was peripheral blood. The gene calls are TRBV7-9 and TRBJ2-5; TRBD2 aligns across 8 bases. The receptor was isolated from a man aged 50-59 years with acute or convalescent COVID-19. In DNA form, the CDR3 reads TGTGCCAGCAGCTTACCGGGGGGGCAACAAGAGACCCAGTACTTC. Amino acids: CASSLPGGQQETQYF.